This T cell receptor beta chain was sequenced in a study of blood T cell repertoires in COVID-19. V lost 4 bases, J lost 4 bases, and 5 bases stayed unmatched. CDR1 SGHNT and CDR2 YYREEE come from the germline V gene (reference sequence). The CDR3 totals 13 residues. Produced via immunoSEQ multiplex PCR; TCRdb's table is partial and in-frame only. The table shows fewer than 200,000 clones, with approximately 87% occurring only once. The chain combines TRBV5-4 with TRBJ2-7; 7 bases align to TRBD1. This TCR derives from a man aged 65-85 years with active or convalescent COVID-19. The specimen sequenced was peripheral blood. CDR3 protein: CASSRGQIYEQYF. CDR3 nucleotides: TGTGCCAGCAGCCGGGGACAGATATACGAGCAGTACTTC.